A single sample is the source of the 5 T cell receptor beta chains below, sequenced in a study of cytomegalovirus exposure and HLA in healthy donors. PCR used 60 Vbeta primers and 13 Jbeta primers. TCRdb keeps only in-frame clones here, not all; method: immunoSEQ multiplex PCR. Of 110,000 to 150,000 clones in the sample, approximately 83% were seen once. The sample consisted of PBMCs. These receptors originate from a woman in her thirties or forties in good health and CMV-seronegative.

The genes are TRBV9 and TRBJ1-1; D is undetermined. Germline lookup yields CDR1 SGDLS and CDR2 YYNGEE. Trimming took 2 bases from V and 0 from J, leaving 8 bases between them. This CDR3 is built from 14 residues. The CDR3 loop is CASSVGVMNTEAFF. CDR3 DNA: TGTGCCAGCAGCGTCGGGGTTATGAACACTGAAGCTTTCTTT.

The rearrangement uses TRBV19 and TRBJ1-3; 10 bases map to TRBD1. Trimming removed 7 bases from V and 0 bases from J; junction bases left unmatched: 9. This CDR3 comprises 17 residues. Germline CDR1 is LNHDA and CDR2 is SQIVND (reference sequence). The CDR3 protein is CASTLGQGITSGNTIYF. The CDR3 nucleotides read TGTGCCAGTACCCTGGGACAGGGGATAACCTCTGGAAACACCATATATTTT.

The rearrangement links TRBV5-6 to TRBJ2-5, with TRBD1 identical over 8 bases. Germline V CDR1 and CDR2: SGHDT, YYEEEE. This CDR3 is built from 17 residues. After removal of 0 bases from V and 2 bases from J, the junction contained 9 bases not matched to a gene. This chain's CDR3 is CASSLGGTGGGQETQYF. The CDR3 nucleotides are TGTGCCAGCAGCTTGGGGGGAACAGGGGGAGGACAAGAGACCCAGTACTTC.

The chain carries TRBV5-4 and TRBJ1-1; 10 nucleotides match TRBD1. J was trimmed by 1 base and V by 2 bases; bases with no gene match: 5. CDR3 length: 16 amino acids. CDR1 and CDR2 (germline): SGHNT, YYREEE (reference sequence). Written as DNA, the CDR3 is TGTGCCAGCAGCTTCGGACAGGGGGAGGGGAACACTGAAGCTTTCTTT. Translated: CASSFGQGEGNTEAFF.

The chain has TRBV2 and TRBJ2-7; 9 positions agree with TRBD1. The CDR3 has 15 residues. Germline V CDR1 and CDR2: SNHLY, FYNNEI. The ends lost 10 bases at V and 3 bases at J; junction bases unmatched: 13. Written as DNA, the CDR3 is TGTGCCACCGAGCCATTGGACAGGGGCCTCTACGAGCAGTACTTC. Residues: CATEPLDRGLYEQYF.